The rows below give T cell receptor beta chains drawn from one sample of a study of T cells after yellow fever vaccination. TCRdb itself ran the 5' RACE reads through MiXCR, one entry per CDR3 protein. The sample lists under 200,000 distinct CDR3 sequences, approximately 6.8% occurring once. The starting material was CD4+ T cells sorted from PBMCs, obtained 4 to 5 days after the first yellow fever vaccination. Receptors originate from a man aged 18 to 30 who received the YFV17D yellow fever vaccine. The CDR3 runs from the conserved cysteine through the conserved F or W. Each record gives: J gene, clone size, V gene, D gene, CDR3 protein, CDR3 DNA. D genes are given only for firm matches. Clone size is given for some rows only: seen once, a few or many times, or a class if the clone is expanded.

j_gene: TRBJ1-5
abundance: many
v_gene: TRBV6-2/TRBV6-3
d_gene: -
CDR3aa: CASSPQGGNQPQHF
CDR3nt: TGTGCCAGCAGTCCCCAGGGAGGCAATCAGCCCCAGCATTTT

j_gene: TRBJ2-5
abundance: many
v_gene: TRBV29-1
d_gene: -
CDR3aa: CSVGFGLETQYF
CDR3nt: TGCAGCGTTGGTTTTGGTCTGGAGACCCAGTACTTC

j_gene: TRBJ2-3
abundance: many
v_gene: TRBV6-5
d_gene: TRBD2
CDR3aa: CASSYYSGGTDTQYF
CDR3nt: TGTGCCAGCAGTTACTATAGCGGGGGCACAGATACGCAGTATTTT

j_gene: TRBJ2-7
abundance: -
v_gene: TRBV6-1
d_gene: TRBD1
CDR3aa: CASFPSDRGFPYEQYF
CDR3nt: TGTGCCAGCTTTCCTTCGGACAGGGGATTCCCCTACGAGCAGTACTTC

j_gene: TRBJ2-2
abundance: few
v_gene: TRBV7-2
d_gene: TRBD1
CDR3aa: CASSFSGTGGITGELFF
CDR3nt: TGTGCCAGCAGCTTCTCCGGGACAGGGGGCATCACCGGGGAGCTGTTTTTT

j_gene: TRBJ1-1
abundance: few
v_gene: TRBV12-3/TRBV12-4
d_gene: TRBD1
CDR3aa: CASSSRDRGRLGTEAFF
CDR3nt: TGTGCCAGCAGTTCTCGGGACAGGGGGCGTTTGGGCACTGAAGCTTTCTTT

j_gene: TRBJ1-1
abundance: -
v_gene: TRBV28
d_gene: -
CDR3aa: CASSLGRWDTEAFF
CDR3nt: TGTGCCAGCAGTTTAGGTCGGTGGGACACTGAAGCTTTCTTT

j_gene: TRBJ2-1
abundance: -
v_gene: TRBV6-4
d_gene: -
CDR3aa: CASSGAHRSSYNEQFF
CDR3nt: TGTGCCAGCAGTGGAGCCCATCGGAGCTCCTACAATGAGCAGTTCTTC

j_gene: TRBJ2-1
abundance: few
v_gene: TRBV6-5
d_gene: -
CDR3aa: CASSYSYRVSNEQFF
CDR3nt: TGTGCCAGCAGTTACTCGTACAGGGTTAGCAATGAGCAGTTCTTC

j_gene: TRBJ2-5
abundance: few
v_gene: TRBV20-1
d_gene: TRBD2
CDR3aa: CSAREKPLAGGETQYF
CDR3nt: TGCAGTGCTAGAGAGAAGCCACTAGCGGGTGGTGAGACCCAGTACTTC

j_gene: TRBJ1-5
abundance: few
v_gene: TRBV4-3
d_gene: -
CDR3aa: CASSQEAHRTRDQPQHF
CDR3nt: TGCGCCAGCAGCCAAGAAGCTCATCGGACCCGGGATCAGCCCCAGCATTTT

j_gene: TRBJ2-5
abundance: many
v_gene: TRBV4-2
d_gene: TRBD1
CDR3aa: CASSQDPGQFQETQYF
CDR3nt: TGTGCCAGCAGCCAGGACCCGGGACAGTTTCAAGAGACCCAGTACTTC

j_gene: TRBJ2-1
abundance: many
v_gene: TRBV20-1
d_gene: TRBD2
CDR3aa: CSAVGTSGGSEQFF
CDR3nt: TGCAGTGCGGTCGGGACTAGCGGGGGGAGTGAGCAGTTCTTC

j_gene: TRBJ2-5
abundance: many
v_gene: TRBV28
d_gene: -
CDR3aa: CASKRGGGSQETQYF
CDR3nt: TGTGCCAGCAAGAGGGGTGGTGGATCTCAAGAGACCCAGTACTTC

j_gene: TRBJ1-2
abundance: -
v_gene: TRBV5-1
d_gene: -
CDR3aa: CASSFGGTNYGYTF
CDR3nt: TGCGCCAGCAGCTTCGGGGGAACTAACTATGGCTACACCTTC

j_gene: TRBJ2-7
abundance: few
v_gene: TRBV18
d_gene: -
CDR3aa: CASSPPSGGVAYEQYF
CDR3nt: TGTGCCAGCTCACCTCCTTCTGGAGGGGTGGCCTACGAGCAGTACTTC

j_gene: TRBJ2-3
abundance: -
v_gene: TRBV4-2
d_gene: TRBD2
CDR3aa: CASSQPAGVPQYF
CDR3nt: TGTGCCAGCAGCCAGCCCGCGGGGGTGCCGCAGTATTTT

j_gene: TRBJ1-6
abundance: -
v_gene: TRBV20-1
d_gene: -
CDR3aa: CSARAHHQNSYNSPLHF
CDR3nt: TGCAGCGCTAGAGCCCACCACCAGAACTCCTATAATTCACCCCTCCACTTT

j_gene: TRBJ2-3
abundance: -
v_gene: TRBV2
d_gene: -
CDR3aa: CASSDGTSRTDTQYF
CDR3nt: TGTGCCAGCAGTGATGGGACATCCCGCACAGATACGCAGTATTTT

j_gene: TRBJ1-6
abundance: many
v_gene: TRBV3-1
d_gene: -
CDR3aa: CASSQGDLPLHF
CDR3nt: TGTGCCAGCAGCCAAGGGGATTTGCCCCTCCACTTT

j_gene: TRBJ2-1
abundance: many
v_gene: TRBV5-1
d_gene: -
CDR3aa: CASSFSSTPVGGEQFF
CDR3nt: TGCGCCAGCAGCTTCTCCTCTACCCCGGTCGGGGGTGAGCAGTTCTTC

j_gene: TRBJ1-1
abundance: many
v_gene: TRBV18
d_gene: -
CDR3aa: CASSGLEGGTEAFF
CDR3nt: TGTGCCAGCTCAGGCCTTGAGGGAGGCACTGAAGCTTTCTTT

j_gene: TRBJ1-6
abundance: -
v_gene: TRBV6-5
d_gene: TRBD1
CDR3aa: CASTLRDRGFSPLHF
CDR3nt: TGTGCCAGCACCCTCCGGGACAGGGGTTTTTCACCCCTCCACTTT

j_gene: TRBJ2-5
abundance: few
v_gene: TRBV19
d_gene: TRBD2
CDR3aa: CASMRGGSQETQYF
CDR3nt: TGTGCCAGTATGCGGGGGGGGAGCCAAGAGACCCAGTACTTC

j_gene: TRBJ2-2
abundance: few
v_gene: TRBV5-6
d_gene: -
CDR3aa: CASSLLSWGGGTGELFF
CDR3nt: TGTGCCAGCAGCTTGTTGTCGTGGGGCGGCGGCACCGGGGAGCTGTTTTTT

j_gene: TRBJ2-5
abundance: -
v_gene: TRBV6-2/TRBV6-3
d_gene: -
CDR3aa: CASSYSPPRTEETQYF
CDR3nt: TGTGCCAGCAGTTACTCCCCTCCACGGACAGAAGAGACCCAGTACTTC

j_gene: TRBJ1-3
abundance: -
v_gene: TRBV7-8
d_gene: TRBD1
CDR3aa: CASRPGGSGNTIYF
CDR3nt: TGTGCCAGCAGGCCAGGGGGGTCTGGAAACACCATATATTTT

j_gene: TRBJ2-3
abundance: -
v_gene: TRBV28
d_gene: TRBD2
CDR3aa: CASSFSRTSGGVTDTQYF
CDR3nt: TGTGCCAGCAGTTTCTCTCGGACTAGCGGGGGAGTCACAGATACGCAGTATTTT

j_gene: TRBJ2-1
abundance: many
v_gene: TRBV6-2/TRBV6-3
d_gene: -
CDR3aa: CASSRTGLLTNEQFF
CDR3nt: TGTGCCAGCAGTAGAACAGGGTTACTTACAAATGAGCAGTTCTTC

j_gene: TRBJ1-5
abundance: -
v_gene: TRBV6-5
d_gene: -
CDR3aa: CASSYSRAGDQPQHF
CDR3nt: TGTGCCAGCAGTTACTCGAGGGCAGGGGATCAGCCCCAGCATTTT

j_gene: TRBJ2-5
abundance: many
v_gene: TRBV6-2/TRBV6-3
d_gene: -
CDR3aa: CASSDPQGGETQYF
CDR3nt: TGTGCCAGCAGCGATCCACAGGGCGGAGAGACCCAGTACTTC

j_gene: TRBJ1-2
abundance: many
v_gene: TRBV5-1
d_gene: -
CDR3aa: CASSLEGTDYGYTF
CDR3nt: TGCGCCAGCAGCTTAGAGGGGACCGACTATGGCTACACCTTC

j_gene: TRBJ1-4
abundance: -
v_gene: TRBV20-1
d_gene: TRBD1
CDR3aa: CSAGTGVIEKLFF
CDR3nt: TGCAGTGCTGGAACAGGGGTAATCGAAAAACTGTTTTTT

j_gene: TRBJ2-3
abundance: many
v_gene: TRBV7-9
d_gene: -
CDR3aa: CASSFLSGADTQYF
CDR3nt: TGTGCCAGCAGCTTCCTCTCGGGCGCAGATACGCAGTATTTT

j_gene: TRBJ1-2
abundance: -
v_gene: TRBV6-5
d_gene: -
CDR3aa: CASTDGSLYGYTF
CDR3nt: TGTGCCAGCACCGACGGCAGCCTCTATGGCTACACCTTC

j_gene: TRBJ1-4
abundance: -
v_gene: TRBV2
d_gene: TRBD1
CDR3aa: CATGRTGATNEKLFF
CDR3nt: TGTGCCACGGGACGGACAGGAGCAACTAATGAAAAACTGTTTTTT

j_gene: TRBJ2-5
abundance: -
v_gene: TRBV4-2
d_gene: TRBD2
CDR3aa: CASSPGTSGGAGETQYF
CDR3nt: TGTGCCAGCAGCCCCGGGACTAGCGGGGGGGCCGGGGAGACCCAGTACTTC

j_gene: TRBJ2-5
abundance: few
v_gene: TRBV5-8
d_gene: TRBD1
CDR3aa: CASSPIGQVQETQYF
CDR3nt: TGTGCCAGCAGTCCCATAGGACAGGTCCAAGAGACCCAGTACTTC

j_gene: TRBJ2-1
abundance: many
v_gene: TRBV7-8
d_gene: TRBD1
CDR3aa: CASSLTGAPESEQFF
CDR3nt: TGTGCCAGCAGCTTAACAGGGGCGCCGGAGTCTGAGCAGTTCTTC

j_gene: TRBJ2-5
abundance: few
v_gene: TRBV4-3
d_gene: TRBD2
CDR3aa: CASSQDSTSGGSWETQYF
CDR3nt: TGCGCCAGCAGCCAAGATAGCACTAGCGGGGGGTCGTGGGAGACCCAGTACTTC

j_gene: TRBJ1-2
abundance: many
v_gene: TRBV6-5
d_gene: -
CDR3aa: CASRLITAVYGYTF
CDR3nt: TGTGCCAGCCGCCTCATTACAGCAGTCTATGGCTACACCTTC

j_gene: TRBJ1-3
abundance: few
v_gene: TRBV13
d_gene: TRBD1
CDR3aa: CASSARYRGRSGNTIYF
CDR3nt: TGTGCCAGCAGCGCCCGTTACAGGGGAAGATCTGGAAACACCATATATTTT

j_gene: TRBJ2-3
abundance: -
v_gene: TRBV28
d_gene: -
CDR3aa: CASSLWVQGGDTQYF
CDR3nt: TGTGCCAGCAGTTTATGGGTCCAGGGGGGGGATACGCAGTATTTT

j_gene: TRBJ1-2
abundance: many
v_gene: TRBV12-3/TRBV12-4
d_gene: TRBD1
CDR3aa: CASSQGQVYGYTF
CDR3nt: TGTGCCAGCAGTCAGGGACAGGTCTATGGCTACACCTTC

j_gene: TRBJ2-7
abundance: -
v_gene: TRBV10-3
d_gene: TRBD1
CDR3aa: CAISEGQGAHEQYF
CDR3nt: TGTGCCATCAGTGAGGGACAGGGGGCCCACGAGCAGTACTTC

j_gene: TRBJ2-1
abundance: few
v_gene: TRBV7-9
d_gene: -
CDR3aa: CARGGQGRNEQFF
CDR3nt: TGTGCCCGCGGCGGGCAGGGGCGCAATGAGCAGTTCTTC